This record concerns one TCR beta chain sequence. TCRdb independently ran MiXCR on the 5' RACE reads; one entry per CDR3 protein. The repertoire consists of about 46,000 distinct CDR3 sequences, with about 10% occurring once and the leading ten covering under 35%. Time point here: blood at routine non-recurrence follow-up after resection. Unsorted tumor, nontumor lung tissue or cryopreserved PBMC supplied the whole RNA. Deletions cut 4 bases from V and 9 bases from J, with 20 bases between. Germline values: CDR1 DFQATT, CDR2 SNEGSKA (reference sequence). This CDR3 spans 14 amino acids. These data are taken from a study of spatial heterogeneity in lung cancer. Study at large: Donors were 72 untreated early-stage non-small cell lung cancer patients. Taken at a median of around 22 months after resection, follow-up PBMC samples underwent sequencing when available.

Specimen: PBMCs, collected at follow-up. The origin of this receptor is a male donor with early-stage non-small cell lung cancer. The chain is built from TRBV20-1 and TRBJ2-3; D is possibly TRBD2 (6 bases). The CDR3: CSATYTQEGSTQYF. The CDR3 DNA sequence: TGCAGTGCTACCTATACTCAGGAGGGTTCCACGCAGTATTTT.